These 11 T cell receptor beta chains were sequenced from one sample in a study of T cell changes during pregnancy in multiple sclerosis. The table came from immunoSEQ multiplex PCR; TCRdb's copy has only in-frame clones and leaves some out. The data show about 43,000 clones, approximately 90% seen once. The sequencing input was PBMCs (not recorded whether the cells were cultured). These receptors all come from a female donor with multiple sclerosis, enrolled in a pregnancy study.

This chain joins TRBV11-2 and TRBJ1-1; D not resolved. CDR1 SGHAT and CDR2 FQNNGV come from the germline V gene. This CDR3 region has 13 residues. The V end was cut by 1 base, the J end by 8 bases, with 11 bases between. The CDR3, as DNA: TGTGCCAGCAGCTTAGTTGTCGGAATGGAAGCTTTCTTT. Protein product: CASSLVVGMEAFF.

The chain employs TRBV9 and TRBJ2-5; 7 positions agree with TRBD1. Trimming cost V 0 bases and J 1 base; bases outside gene matches: 3. In germline, CDR1 is SGDLS, CDR2 YYNGEE. The CDR3 runs 15 residues. CDR3 sequence reads: CASSVVGQVQETQYF. The CDR3 coding sequence is TGTGCCAGCAGCGTAGTTGGACAGGTCCAAGAGACCCAGTACTTC.

The chain is built from TRBV6-5 and TRBJ2-7; the D gene is possibly TRBD2 (6 bases). V was trimmed by 4 bases and J by 4 bases, leaving 20 bases between them. The CDR3 is 16 residues long. The germline V gene encodes CDR1 MNHEY and CDR2 SVGAGI. In DNA, the CDR3 is TGTGCCAGCAGTTCCCCTGGAGGGACGGATTTTTACGAGCAGTACTTC. This translates into CASSSPGGTDFYEQYF.

The chain combines TRBV7-9 with TRBJ2-5, with 9 bases that match TRBD1. V gave up 5 bases and J gave up 5 bases; unmatched junction bases: 12. The CDR3 covers 16 residues. CDR1 is SEHNR, CDR2 FQNEAQ, per germline (reference sequence). In nucleotides, the CDR3 is TGTGCCAGCAGCCTCGGACAGGGGATAATGAGGGAGACCCAGTACTTC. Protein product: CASSLGQGIMRETQYF.

The chain has TRBV27 and TRBJ1-4, with 9 positions matching TRBD1. This CDR3 comprises 14 residues. The germline V gene encodes CDR1 MNHEY and CDR2 SMNVEV (reference sequence). V lost 6 bases to trimming and J lost 8 bases; unmatched junction nucleotides: 7. The CDR3 nucleotides read TGTGCCAGCAGGACAGGGGGGTCAGGAGAAAAACTGTTTTTT. Amino acid sequence: CASRTGGSGEKLFF.

V gene TRBV6-4 combines with J gene TRBJ2-1; D is unclear. The CDR3 runs to 15 residues. V lost 2 bases and J 1 base, leaving 9 bases between the germline ends. Germline V lookup: CDR1 MRHNA, CDR2 SNTAGT. As DNA, the CDR3 is TGTGCCAGCAGTGACGGGGATCAATCCTACAATGAGCAGTTCTTC. Its protein product is CASSDGDQSYNEQFF.

The V and J genes are TRBV19 and TRBJ2-3; TRBD2 matches 9 bases. Germline-derived CDR1 and CDR2 are LNHDA and SQIVND (reference sequence). V gave up 7 bases and J gave up 2 bases; unmatched junction bases: 19. The CDR3 totals 19 residues. CDR3 protein: CASMTVGTSRIETTDTQYF. The DNA for the CDR3 is TGTGCCAGTATGACGGTGGGGACTAGCAGGATAGAGACCACAGATACGCAGTATTTT.

This clone was seen once. V usage is TRBV6-5 and J usage is TRBJ2-5; D is undetermined. Germline loops: CDR1 MNHEY, CDR2 SVGAGI. The CDR3 covers 13 residues. The V gene lost 6 bases and the J gene lost 1 base, with 9 bases spanning the gap. The DNA for the CDR3 is TGTGCCAGCAGCCGTGGGGTCCAAGAGACCCAGTACTTC. Its protein is CASSRGVQETQYF.

This rearrangement joins TRBV28 to TRBJ1-4; 10 bases are a match to TRBD1. Germline CDR1 is MDHEN and CDR2 is SYDVKM. The CDR3 covers 15 residues. J gave up 8 bases and V 4 bases, and 7 bases lay outside the gene matches. The CDR3 spells CASSSGTGVGEKLFF. The CDR3 DNA follows: TGTGCCAGCAGTTCAGGGACAGGGGTTGGGGAAAAACTGTTTTTT.

The rearrangement joins TRBV6-4 to TRBJ2-7; 10 bases fit TRBD2. V gave up 5 bases and J gave up 1 base; unmatched junction bases: 8. Germline V gene sequence: CDR1 MRHNA, CDR2 SNTAGT. The CDR3 loop spans 16 amino acids. CDR3 amino acids: CASSPYSGRPSYEQYF. Here the CDR3 DNA reads TGTGCCAGCAGTCCCTATAGCGGGAGGCCGTCCTACGAGCAGTACTTC.

The rearrangement uses TRBV5-1 and TRBJ2-1; no clear D. Trimming took 0 bases from V and 2 from J, leaving 12 bases between them. The CDR3 spans 16 residues. Germline-derived CDR1 and CDR2 are SGHRS and YFSETQ. CDR3 bases: TGCGCCAGCAGCTTGGATACCCAAAACCCCTACAATGAGCAGTTCTTC. It codes for CASSLDTQNPYNEQFF.